The 14 T cell receptor beta chains below come from one sample, sequenced in a study of response to subunit inactivated influenza vaccine. MiXCR, run by TCRdb on the RT-PCR reads, gives a single entry per CDR3 protein. The profile shows hundreds of thousands of distinct CDR3 sequences, 15% to 19% of them singletons. The sample in question was PBMCs from blood, obtained 11 to 12 days after vaccination. The receptors stem from a man over 45 who received an inactivated influenza vaccine.

V is TRBV5-1 and J is TRBJ2-7; D possibly corresponds to TRBD1 (6 bases). Germline V CDR1 and CDR2: SGHRS, YFSETQ. Trimming pared 3 bases from V and 2 bases from J, leaving 24 bases between. The CDR3 extends over 18 amino acids. CDR3 in amino acids: CASSSQPPQRGTTYEQYF. The CDR3 coding sequence is TGCGCCAGCAGCTCGCAACCCCCACAGAGGGGGACCACCTACGAGCAGTACTTC.

The rearrangement uses TRBV3-1 and TRBJ2-5; D is ambiguous. From germline, CDR1 is LGHDT and CDR2 YNNKEL (reference sequence). V was clipped by 1 base and J by 2 bases, with 8 bases between them. This CDR3 has 14 residues. CDR3 bases: TGTGCCAGCAGCCAAGTTGAGTGGCAAGAGACCCAGTACTTC. This translates into CASSQVEWQETQYF.

The rearrangement joins TRBV28 to TRBJ1-4, with 7 bases matching TRBD1. The V segment lost 7 bases and the J segment 8 bases; nucleotides outside the gene matches: 7. From germline, CDR1 is MDHEN and CDR2 SYDVKM. This CDR3 spans 13 amino acids. The CDR3: CASKEGAREKLFF. CDR3 bases: TGTGCCAGCAAGGAGGGGGCTCGGGAAAAACTGTTTTTT.

The DNA for the CDR3 is TGTGCCACCTCGGACAGTGGGTGGACTAGCGGACCTCCCCAAGAGACCCAGTACTTC. Translated, it gives CATSDSGWTSGPPQETQYF. The chain uses TRBV10-3 and TRBJ2-5, with TRBD2 matching 10 bases. This CDR3 has 19 residues. The germline gives CDR1 ENHRY, CDR2 SYGVKD. Trimming at V came to 10 bases and at J to 1 base, leaving 21 bases not matched to a gene.

The chain is built from TRBV21-1 and TRBJ2-3. TRBV21-1 is described as a pseudogene. There are 16 residues in the CDR3. CDR3 in amino acids: CASSKDDFPSTDTQYF. CDR3 DNA sequence: TGTGCCAGCAGCAAAGATGACTTCCCTAGCACAGATACGCAGTATTTT.

In DNA, the CDR3 is TGTGCCAGCAGCGTAAGGCGCACAGGGGCAAGATACGAGCAGTACTTC. This gives the protein CASSVRRTGARYEQYF. The V gene is TRBV9, the J gene TRBJ2-7; TRBD1 agrees at 7 bases. Germline CDR1 reads SGDLS; CDR2 reads YYNGEE. CDR3 length: 16 amino acids. V shed 1 base, J shed 4 bases, and the junction held 11 bases outside the gene matches.

This clonotype was counted many times. V gene TRBV12-3 or TRBV12-4 combines with J gene TRBJ2-7; the D gene is possibly TRBD1 (6 bases). This CDR3 spans 13 amino acids. Trimming left V 5 bases short and J 6 bases short, with 14 bases between. The CDR3 DNA reads as TGTGCCAGCAGTAACTCCCTAGGGGGCGAGCAGTACTTC. Translating gives CASSNSLGGEQYF.

This clonotype was recorded a few times. V usage is TRBV28 and J usage is TRBJ1-5, with 10 bases fitting TRBD1. Germline-derived CDR1 and CDR2 are MDHEN and SYDVKM. V shed 3 bases, J shed 4 bases, and the junction held 6 bases outside the gene matches. The CDR3 totals 16 residues. The chain's CDR3 is CASSFRDRGLNQPQHF. The DNA of the CDR3 is TGTGCCAGCAGTTTCCGGGACAGGGGCTTGAATCAGCCCCAGCATTTT.

The rearrangement joins TRBV6-5 to TRBJ2-1; tentatively, D is TRBD1 (5 bases). The CDR3 sequence is 15 residues long. The V end lost 2 bases, the J end lost 4 bases, and 12 bases lay between the germline ends. Germline CDR1 is MNHEY and CDR2 is SVGAGI. The DNA of the CDR3 is TGTGCCAGCAGTTACGATTCAGGGCATTACAATGAGCAGTTCTTC. This encodes CASSYDSGHYNEQFF.

The V and J genes are TRBV12-3 or TRBV12-4 and TRBJ1-4; D remains ambiguous. This CDR3 has 14 amino acids. V was trimmed by 2 bases and J by 4 bases, leaving 8 bases between them. The CDR3 DNA follows: TGTGCCAGCAGTTTACAGGCCCGTAATGAAAAACTGTTTTTT. Translation: CASSLQARNEKLFF.

The genes are TRBV12-3 or TRBV12-4 and TRBJ2-7; TRBD1 matches 7 bases. The CDR3 consists of 14 residues. V lost 5 bases, J lost 3 bases, and 7 bases stayed unmatched. The chain's CDR3 is CASSPGQIHYEQYF. CDR3 DNA: TGTGCCAGCAGTCCGGGACAGATCCACTACGAGCAGTACTTC.

The rearrangement links TRBV19 to TRBJ2-3; TRBD1 aligns across 10 bases. The germline V gene has CDR1 LNHDA and CDR2 SQIVND (reference sequence). The V segment lost 7 bases and the J segment 6 bases; nucleotides outside the gene matches: 7. The CDR3 length is 14 residues. The CDR3 sequence: CASNRQGARDTQYF. As DNA, the CDR3 is TGTGCCAGTAATAGACAGGGGGCTCGGGATACGCAGTATTTT.

This clonotype was seen only a few times. The rearrangement links TRBV24-1 to TRBJ2-5, with a possible D match to TRBD2 (5 bases). The CDR3 length is 14 residues. Germline CDR1 KGHDR, CDR2 SFDVKD. Deletions cut 3 bases from V and 5 bases from J, with 12 bases between. CDR3 sequence: CATSDPNRGETQYF. The CDR3 DNA reads as TGTGCCACCAGTGATCCGAATAGAGGGGAGACCCAGTACTTC.

This clonotype was counted a few times. The chain combines TRBV12-3 or TRBV12-4 with TRBJ2-7; no firm D call. The V end was cut by 5 bases, the J end by 3 bases, with 14 bases between. This CDR3 comprises 14 residues. CDR3 region: CASSPRGVNYEQYF. CDR3 nucleotides: TGTGCCAGCAGTCCCCGTGGAGTAAACTACGAGCAGTACTTC.